This is a list of T cell receptor beta chains from one sample in a study of shared clonotypes between healthy human individuals. Using immunoSEQ multiplex PCR, the repertoire was profiled, and TCRdb retains in-frame clones only, with some absent. The sample shows hundreds of thousands of clones, about 91% of them seen only once. The sequenced material came from naive CD8+ T cells sorted from blood. These receptor sequences come from a man under 40 in good health. The conserved cysteine and the conserved F or W are not part of the CDR3 here. D genes are given only for firm matches.

v_gene	d_gene	j_gene	CDR3aa
TRBV25-1	NA	TRBJ2-2	ASRTRGVEELF
TRBV28	NA	TRBJ2-5	ASSLLLEGGSEQETQY
TRBV4-1	TRBD2	TRBJ2-2	ASSQEAGGPGGELF
TRBV11-2	NA	TRBJ2-7	ASSRSGGGQGNYEQY
TRBV11-2	NA	TRBJ2-1	ASSPTGVWTYNEQF
TRBV6-1	NA	TRBJ1-1	ASSGRRGTEAF
TRBV29-1	TRBD2	TRBJ2-1	SVASGRANEQF
TRBV7-2	NA	TRBJ2-7	ASSLYHPGEQY
TRBV9	NA	TRBJ1-4	ASSVYGVGEKLF
TRBV18	NA	TRBJ2-2	ASSPRGSGGGTGELF
TRBV7-9	NA	TRBJ2-6	ASSYHRAGANVLT
TRBV27	TRBD2	TRBJ2-1	ASSFSGRALNNEQF
TRBV19	TRBD2	TRBJ2-7	ASSVAGESVDEQY
TRBV7-9	NA	TRBJ2-3	ASLHRETDTQY
TRBV7-9	NA	TRBJ2-3	ASSLGVTSQY
TRBV16	NA	TRBJ2-5	ASTRSVVSETQY
TRBV13	NA	TRBJ2-5	ASSFGQSRAQY
TRBV7-9	NA	TRBJ2-1	ASSDTGSPNNEQF
TRBV4-3	NA	TRBJ2-3	ASSQGYLTITDTQY
TRBV15	TRBD1	TRBJ2-7	ATSSAPDRATYEQY
TRBV11-2	NA	TRBJ2-7	ASSLGRGGYEQY
TRBV7-9	TRBD1	TRBJ2-2	ASSLAWGQLNTGELF
TRBV11-2	NA	TRBJ1-3	ASHESGSGNTIY
TRBV11-2	TRBD1	TRBJ2-1	ASTEPGQVSYNEQF
TRBV4-2	NA	TRBJ2-7	ASSLKEPTRAYEQY
TRBV2	TRBD1	TRBJ2-3	ASSGGTGSVMSSTDTQY
TRBV19	NA	TRBJ2-1	ASSPRWGDNEQF
TRBV11-2	NA	TRBJ2-3	ASSLTPKGSDTQY
TRBV19	NA	TRBJ2-2	ASSSYLDRVNTGELF
TRBV25-1	NA	TRBJ1-2	ASSEGSNYGYT
TRBV9	TRBD2	TRBJ2-1	ASTGGASGSHEQF
TRBV19	NA	TRBJ2-7	ASSIGQTNEQY
TRBV7-9	TRBD1	TRBJ2-1	ASSLGQGDNEQF
TRBV19	TRBD2	TRBJ2-7	ASSLLAGGYYEQY
TRBV25-1	NA	TRBJ2-1	ASSARGSNEQF
TRBV15	TRBD1	TRBJ2-3	ATSSGTGGMGDTQY
TRBV28	NA	TRBJ1-1	ASSHLTHYKGQYNTEAF
TRBV9	NA	TRBJ2-1	ASSPQTGSYNEQF
TRBV11-3	TRBD2	TRBJ2-3	ASSPAGGESTDTQY
TRBV30	NA	TRBJ2-1	AWKGQTNEQF
TRBV7-3	NA	TRBJ2-6	ASSLQASGANVLT
TRBV5-1	NA	TRBJ2-7	ASSFKDTGSYEQY
TRBV9	NA	TRBJ2-1	ASSQSLGEQF
TRBV6-6	TRBD1	TRBJ2-4	ASSGDRDLAKNIQY